Below are 5 T cell receptor beta chains sequenced from a single sample in a study of T cells in Graves' hyperthyroidism and ophthalmopathy. Researchers amplified the TCR beta CDR3 regions from RNA transcripts. HTBI primers drove first-round RT-PCR of the TCR CDR3. MiXCR was run by TCRdb on the multiplex PCR reads, yielding one entry per CDR3 protein. The sample carries hundreds of thousands of distinct CDR3 sequences, about 16% recorded once. Sequenced material: blood. These receptor sequences come from a middle-aged woman with Graves' ophthalmopathy.

CDR3 coding DNA: TGTGCCAGCAATACGAACAGGGGAGACACTGAAGCTTTCTTT. Translating it yields CASNTNRGDTEAFF. The chain joins TRBV28 to TRBJ1-1; 7 positions agree with TRBD1. Per germline, CDR1 MDHEN and CDR2 SYDVKM. The CDR3 runs to 14 residues. V shed 7 bases, J shed 3 bases, and the junction held 8 bases outside the gene matches. Supplemented by reference TRBV28 and TRBJ1-1, the full variable domain reads DVKVTQSSRYLVKRTGEKVFLECVQDMDHENMFWYRQDPGLGLRLIYFSYDVKMKEKGDIPEGYSVSREKKERFSLILESASTNQTSMYLCASNTNRGDTEAFFGQGTRLTVV.

This clonotype has a handful of counts. The V gene is TRBV24-1, the J gene TRBJ2-1; 9 bases are shared with TRBD1. The length of the CDR3 is 20 residues. V was pared by 3 bases and J by 4 bases, with 18 bases of the junction left unmatched. CDR1 is KGHDR and CDR2 is SFDVKD in the germline V gene. The CDR3: CATSDISGTGTPIYYNEQFF. CDR3 bases: TGTGCCACCAGTGATATCTCCGGGACAGGGACTCCAATTTATTACAATGAGCAGTTCTTC.

There are many counts of this clonotype. This chain connects TRBV2 to TRBJ2-3; D may be TRBD1 or TRBD2 (6 bases each). The CDR3 extends over 14 amino acids. Per germline, CDR1 SNHLY and CDR2 FYNNEI. Trimming cost V 9 bases and J 2 bases, with 15 bases left between them. CDR3 residues: CARTGGLDTDTQYF. Written as DNA, the CDR3 is TGTGCCAGGACCGGGGGCCTCGACACAGATACGCAGTATTTT.

In its sample, this clonotype was seen many times. The rearrangement links TRBV7-2 to TRBJ2-1; no reliable D call. Trimming took 1 base from V and 10 from J, leaving 11 bases between them. Germline CDR1 SGHTA, CDR2 FQGNSA. This CDR3 is built from 13 residues. In nucleotides, the CDR3 is TGTGCCAGCAGCTTAGACTCGGCGAAGGAGCAGTTCTTC. Protein: CASSLDSAKEQFF.

The V gene is TRBV24-1, the J gene TRBJ2-1, with D perhaps given as TRBD1 or TRBD2 (5 bases each). Germline V gives CDR1 KGHDR, CDR2 SFDVKD. The V and J ends lost 1 base and 9 bases respectively, with 9 bases between them. This CDR3 comprises 13 residues. Here the CDR3 reads CATSDFAGSEQFF. Written as DNA, the CDR3 is TGTGCCACCAGTGATTTTGCAGGGAGTGAGCAGTTCTTC.